This T cell receptor (beta chain) was recorded in a study of blood T cells in healthy people across ages. General study findings and limits: Long-lived donors carried more naive CD4+ cells and greater diversity than aged donors. While age rose, TCR beta diversity per million T cells dropped in a roughly linear way.

The CDR3 length is 19 residues. The J segment lost 1 base and the V segment lost 6 bases, leaving 12 bases of the junction unmatched. Each individual donor underwent a draw of approximately 9.6 milliliters of peripheral blood. Next came a second PCR, run for roughly 6 to 11 cycles, which used a sample-barcoded 5' primer along with a J-beta primer mix. All samples yielded 2.5 million or more CDR3-containing paired-end reads. TCRdb re-called the 5' RACE reads with MiXCR, one entry per CDR3 protein. The sample has 1.5 million or so distinct CDR3 sequences; about 40% are singletons. A note on this clonotype: Its cognate antigen is unknown.

Specimen: blood. V usage is TRBV12-3 or TRBV12-4 and J usage is TRBJ2-3; 14 bases fit TRBD2. The sequence was collected from a woman under 30 in good health. CDR3: CASSRGTSGSMHGTDTQYF. CDR3 nucleotide sequence: TGTGCCAGCAGCCGTGGGACTAGCGGGAGCATGCATGGCACAGATACGCAGTATTTT.